What follows are 14 T cell receptor beta chains derived from one specimen sequenced in a study of cytomegalovirus exposure and HLA in healthy donors. The PCR contained 60 Vbeta and 13 Jbeta primers. Using immunoSEQ multiplex PCR, the repertoire was profiled, and TCRdb retains in-frame clones only, with some absent. This sample has approximately 93,000 clones, with 75% to 80% found just once. Sequencing was carried out using PBMCs. These receptors all come from a middle-aged woman in good health and CMV-seronegative.

V is TRBV28 and J is TRBJ2-2; D might be TRBD1 (6 bases). V lost 8 bases, J lost 8 bases, and 12 bases lay in between. Germline V gene lookup returns CDR1 MDHEN and CDR2 SYDVKM. The CDR3 runs to 12 residues. This chain's CDR3 is CASQGWSGELFF. In DNA, the CDR3 is TGTGCCAGCCAGGGGTGGTCAGGGGAGCTGTTTTTT.

The V call is TRBV7-2, the J call TRBJ2-1; 11 nucleotides match TRBD1. J gave up 5 bases and V 4 bases, and 4 bases lay outside the gene matches. The CDR3 is 15 residues long. Germline CDR1 SGHTA, CDR2 FQGNSA. CDR3 bases: TGTGCCAGCAGCTCAGGGGACAGGGGGAACAATGAGCAGTTCTTC. Its protein is CASSSGDRGNNEQFF.

Of note for this clone: The junction and the germline gene differ at one end; a read error may be behind it. This chain links TRBV5-1 with TRBJ2-7; no reliable D call. CDR1 SGHRS and CDR2 YFSETQ come from the germline V gene. CDR3 size: 14 residues. CDR3 nucleotide sequence: TGCGCCAGCAGATTGGTAACGGGTTCGTACGAGCAGTACTTC. Protein product: CASRLVTGSYEQYF.

This clone was seen a few times. The chain carries TRBV29-1 and TRBJ1-1; 8 bases match TRBD1. Germline loops: CDR1 SQVTM, CDR2 ANQGSEA. This CDR3 contains 15 residues. V dropped 6 bases and J dropped 0; count of bases not matched to a gene: 9. In DNA form, the CDR3 reads TGCAGCGTGGAGACAGGGGAGAGGGTGAACACTGAAGCTTTCTTT. Protein product: CSVETGERVNTEAFF.

This clone was seen only once. The genes are TRBV14 and TRBJ2-1; TRBD1 might be the D (6 bases). Looked up from germline, CDR1 is SGHDN and CDR2 is FVKESK. CDR3 length: 13 residues. Trimming shortened V by 6 bases and J by 13 bases, and 19 bases separated the two germline ends. CDR3 protein: CASRQQGSCNQFF. CDR3 nucleotides: TGTGCCAGCAGGCAACAGGGTTCTTGCAATCAGTTCTTC.

This clone is a singleton in its sample. V gene TRBV6-4 combines with J gene TRBJ1-1, with TRBD1 matching over 7 bases. Germline V gene lookup returns CDR1 MRHNA and CDR2 SNTAGT. V shed 6 bases and J 6 bases; nucleotides not matched to a gene: 16. CDR3 size: 16 residues. The CDR3 sequence is CASSQTGRQGLAEAFF. DNA for the CDR3: TGTGCCAGCAGCCAAACGGGGCGACAGGGCTTGGCTGAAGCTTTCTTT.

The chain employs TRBV7-9 and TRBJ2-7, with 7 positions matching TRBD1. Trimming removed 5 bases from V and 3 bases from J; junction bases left unmatched: 7. Germline V gene data show CDR1 as SEHNR and CDR2 as FQNEAQ (reference sequence). The CDR3 loop spans 14 amino acids. CDR3 DNA: TGTGCCAGCAGCAGATCGGGACAGAACTACGAGCAGTACTTC. Translating gives CASSRSGQNYEQYF.

The chain carries TRBV6-5 and TRBJ2-6; D possibly corresponds to TRBD2 (6 bases). Deletions cut 2 bases from V and 1 base from J, with 6 bases between. The CDR3 sequence is 15 residues long. Germline V gene sequence: CDR1 MNHEY, CDR2 SVGAGI. CDR3 residues: CASSYGTSGANVLTF. As DNA, the CDR3 is TGTGCCAGCAGTTACGGGACTTCTGGGGCCAACGTCCTGACTTTC.

This clone was seen more than once but under ten times. The chain employs TRBV30 and TRBJ1-2; 8 nucleotides line up with TRBD1. The CDR3 runs 14 residues. V shed 2 bases and J 8 bases; nucleotides not matched to a gene: 10. Germline-derived CDR1 and CDR2 are GTSNPN and SVGIG (reference sequence). The CDR3 spells CAWSPHSGGQGYTF. CDR3 nucleotide sequence: TGTGCCTGGAGTCCCCATTCAGGGGGCCAGGGCTACACCTTC.

The J gene is TRBJ2-1, the V gene TRBV9, with a possible D match to TRBD2 (6 bases). Germline CDR1 SGDLS, CDR2 YYNGEE. There are 15 residues in the CDR3. The V end lost 0 bases, the J end lost 6 bases, and 13 bases lay between the germline ends. This chain's CDR3 is CASSVEVAVTNEQFF. In DNA, the CDR3 is TGTGCCAGCAGCGTAGAAGTAGCGGTGACCAATGAGCAGTTCTTC.

The chain links TRBV6-1 to TRBJ1-4; 9 bases fit TRBD1. CDR1 MNHNS and CDR2 SASEGT come from the germline V gene. V lost 5 bases, J lost 7 bases, and 8 bases stayed unmatched. This CDR3 has 15 residues. CDR3 bases: TGTGCCAGCAGTCTTACAGGGGGCTATGGTGAAAAACTGTTTTTT. Its translation: CASSLTGGYGEKLFF.

The chain links TRBV6-5 to TRBJ1-1, with D unclear. CDR3 length equals 15 residues. In germline, CDR1 is MNHEY, CDR2 SVGAGI. The V end lost 4 bases, the J end lost 0 bases, and 12 bases lay between the germline ends. The CDR3 here is CASSFLDTLNTEAFF. CDR3 DNA sequence: TGTGCCAGCAGTTTCCTCGACACCCTGAACACTGAAGCTTTCTTT.

As DNA, the CDR3 is TGCGCCAGCAGCTTGGTTGGAGAGGGCTGGGGAGAGACCCAGTACTTC. Protein: CASSLVGEGWGETQYF. This chain joins TRBV5-1 and TRBJ2-5, with TRBD2 as a possible D gene (5 bases). Germline V gene sequence: CDR1 SGHRS, CDR2 YFSETQ. V was trimmed by 0 bases and J by 4 bases, leaving 16 bases between them. The CDR3 has 16 residues.

The chain employs TRBV6-6 and TRBJ2-1; 9 bases line up with TRBD1. With V trimmed by 4 bases and J by 3 bases, 7 bases remained unmatched. Germline CDR1 and CDR2: MNHNY and SVGAGI (reference sequence). This CDR3 spans 16 amino acids. The CDR3 DNA sequence: TGTGCCAGCAGTTCCGGGACAGGGCTAATCTACAATGAGCAGTTCTTC. This codes for CASSSGTGLIYNEQFF.